Given below is one T cell receptor (beta chain) in context. This CDR3 has 14 amino acids. From germline, CDR1 is MNHEY and CDR2 SMNVEV (reference sequence). Trimming left V 5 bases short and J 0 bases short, with 9 bases between. The data derive from a study of OX40 agonist ivuxolimab in advanced cancers. The table came from immunoSEQ multiplex PCR; TCRdb's copy has only in-frame clones and leaves some out. In the table there are approximately 58,000 clones, about 85% of which are singletons. This specimen was CD4+ or CD8+ T cells sorted from blood, taken in a trial of the OX40 agonist ivuxolimab. The origin of this receptor is an adult with an advanced solid tumor such as melanoma, head and neck, liver or kidney cancer. This rearrangement joins TRBV27 to TRBJ2-3; TRBD1 might be the D (5 bases). The CDR3 here is CASSPGASTDTQYF. CDR3 bases: TGTGCCAGCAGTCCTGGGGCTAGCACAGATACGCAGTATTTT.